A single sample is the source of the 27 T cell receptor beta chains below, sequenced in a study of T cell changes during pregnancy in multiple sclerosis. Profiled with immunoSEQ multiplex PCR; TCRdb holds only in-frame clones, not every one. The table records 70,000 to 95,000 clones, approximately 90% of them present only once. The sequencing used CD4+ T cells from peripheral blood mononuclear cells, collected in the second trimester of pregnancy. These receptors were taken from a female donor with multiple sclerosis, enrolled in a pregnancy study.

V is TRBV5-4 and J is TRBJ1-1, with TRBD1 matching over 11 bases. Germline assignment: CDR1 SGHNT and CDR2 YYREEE (reference sequence). J was trimmed by 5 bases and V by 5 bases; bases with no gene match: 8. The CDR3 spans 15 residues. The CDR3 loop reads CASRLDRGPQTEAFF. CDR3 DNA: TGTGCCAGCAGGCTGGACAGGGGGCCCCAAACTGAAGCTTTCTTT. The full variable domain, in which reference TRBV5-4 and TRBJ1-1 provide the parts outside the CDR3, is ETGVTQSPTHLIKTRGQQVTLRCSSQSGHNTVSWYQQALGQGPQFIFQYYREEENGRGNFPPRFSGLQFPNYSSELNVNALELDDSALYLCASRLDRGPQTEAFFGQGTRLTVV.

The V and J genes are TRBV28 and TRBJ2-7; 9 bases line up with TRBD2. This CDR3 comprises 14 residues. V lost 8 bases, J lost 4 bases, and 9 bases stayed unmatched. The V gene's germline CDR1 is MDHEN and CDR2 SYDVKM. CDR3: CASRSTGLAYEQYF. In nucleotides, the CDR3 is TGTGCCAGCCGAAGCACGGGACTAGCTTACGAGCAGTACTTC.

The genes are TRBV6-5 and TRBJ1-2; 7 bases map to TRBD1. V was pared by 6 bases and J by 6 bases, with 7 bases of the junction left unmatched. The germline V gene encodes CDR1 MNHEY and CDR2 SVGAGI. This CDR3 region has 13 residues. As DNA, the CDR3 is TGTGCCAGCAGGCCGTTAACAGGGGATGGCTACACCTTC. Translating it yields CASRPLTGDGYTF.

The V call is TRBV6-6, the J call TRBJ2-5, with D perhaps TRBD2 (6 bases). The germline V gene encodes CDR1 MNHNY and CDR2 SVGAGI (reference sequence). The CDR3 consists of 13 residues. V lost 7 bases to trimming and J lost 3 bases, with 12 bases between them. CDR3 in DNA: TGTGCCAGCACCCCCTCGGGGGAAGAGACCCAGTACTTC. Translated: CASTPSGEETQYF.

CDR3 in DNA: TGTGCCAGCAGCGTCGAGGGACAGGGGAGATCACCCCTCCACTTT. Translating it yields CASSVEGQGRSPLHF. The rearrangement links TRBV9 to TRBJ1-6; 10 bases line up with TRBD1. CDR1 and CDR2 from the germline V gene are SGDLS and YYNGEE. This CDR3 spans 15 amino acids. V shed 2 bases, J shed 10 bases, and the junction held 6 bases outside the gene matches.

The DNA for the CDR3 is TGTGCCAGCAGTGTCGGGACAGCTAACTATGGCTACACCTTC. Its protein product is CASSVGTANYGYTF. The chain joins TRBV25-1 to TRBJ1-2, with 7 bases matching TRBD1. The CDR3 covers 14 residues. Trimming cost V 4 bases and J 0 bases; bases outside gene matches: 2. Germline lookup yields CDR1 MGHDK and CDR2 SYGVNS.

V is TRBV4-2 and J is TRBJ2-7, with 7 bases matching TRBD1. V trimming: 2 bases; J trimming: 4 bases; junction bases outside the gene matches: 8. This CDR3 has 15 amino acids. Germline CDR1 is LGHNA and CDR2 is YNFKEQ. As DNA, the CDR3 is TGTGCCAGCAGCCAAAGACAGGGCGAGGGATACGAGCAGTACTTC. Translating it yields CASSQRQGEGYEQYF.

DNA for the CDR3: TGTGCCAGCAGCCCCCGGCGGGACAGGGAATCCGGGGAGCTGTTTTTT. This translates into CASSPRRDRESGELFF. The chain employs TRBV7-8 and TRBJ2-2; TRBD1 matches at 9 bases. CDR3 length: 16 residues. Germline-derived CDR1 and CDR2 are SGHVS and FQNEAQ. J gave up 6 bases and V 5 bases, and 10 bases lay outside the gene matches.

This chain joins TRBV5-1 and TRBJ2-3, with D uncertain. V was clipped by 3 bases and J by 3 bases, with 5 bases between them. The germline gives CDR1 SGHRS, CDR2 YFSETQ. The CDR3 is made up of 12 amino acids. CDR3 sequence (DNA): TGCGCCAGCAGCTCAGGTACAGATACGCAGTATTTT. It specifies CASSSGTDTQYF.

V is TRBV7-6 and J is TRBJ2-5; possibly TRBD1 for D (6 bases). Trimming removed 2 bases at V and 5 bases at J, with 12 bases between. This CDR3 spans 14 amino acids. The V gene's germline CDR1 is SGHVS and CDR2 FNYEAQ. The CDR3 nucleotides are TGTGCCAGCAGCTTATCAGGGGTAGGGGAGACCCAGTACTTC. Translating it yields CASSLSGVGETQYF.

This sequence joins TRBV28 and TRBJ2-3, with D tentatively TRBD2 (6 bases). V gave up 6 bases and J gave up 1 base, with 11 bases separating them. This CDR3 spans 14 amino acids. The germline gives CDR1 MDHEN, CDR2 SYDVKM. CDR3 loop: CASRIAERTDTQYF. The CDR3 nucleotides are TGTGCCAGCAGAATAGCGGAGCGCACAGATACGCAGTATTTT.

The V call is TRBV11-2, the J call TRBJ2-3; TRBD2 matches 7 bases. J gave up 4 bases and V 7 bases, and 11 bases lay outside the gene matches. Germline V gene lookup returns CDR1 SGHAT and CDR2 FQNNGV. CDR3 length: 15 amino acids. The DNA of the CDR3 is TGTGCCAGCACCGTGGGGGGAGGGCCCTCAGATACGCAGTATTTT. Translated: CASTVGGGPSDTQYF.

V gene TRBV5-6 combines with J gene TRBJ2-7, with TRBD2 matching 10 bases. From germline, CDR1 is SGHDT and CDR2 YYEEEE. Germline trimming cut 4 bases from V and 5 bases from J; bases unmatched to any gene: 6. CDR3 size: 14 residues. The CDR3 sequence is CASSGGTSGDEQYF. The CDR3 coding sequence is TGTGCCAGCAGCGGAGGAACTAGCGGGGACGAGCAGTACTTC.

This clone was counted once. V usage is TRBV7-2 and J usage is TRBJ1-2; the match to TRBD1 covers 8 bases. V gave up 0 bases and J gave up 3 bases; unmatched junction bases: 6. The CDR3 length is 16 residues. CDR1 and CDR2 from the germline V gene are SGHTA and FQGNSA. CDR3 DNA sequence: TGTGCCAGCAGCTTAGCGGGTTCAGGGGGCTACTATGGCTACACCTTC. It yields the protein CASSLAGSGGYYGYTF.

The V call is TRBV9, the J call TRBJ2-5; 13 positions agree with TRBD2. With V trimmed by 3 bases and J by 5 bases, 7 bases remained unmatched. Germline values: CDR1 SGDLS, CDR2 YYNGEE. The CDR3 length is 16 residues. CDR3 loop: CASSGRLAGGEETQYF. Here the CDR3 DNA reads TGTGCCAGCAGCGGACGACTAGCGGGGGGAGAGGAGACCCAGTACTTC.

CDR3 nucleotide sequence: TGTGCCAGCACCTTAACTAGCTCTAGCACAGATACGCAGTATTTT. Translating gives CASTLTSSSTDTQYF. This chain connects TRBV9 to TRBJ2-3, with D maybe TRBD2 (6 bases). The germline CDR1 and CDR2 sequences are SGDLS and YYNGEE. Trimming removed 6 bases at V and 0 bases at J, with 14 bases between. CDR3 size: 15 residues.

The chain recombines TRBV6-6 with TRBJ1-3; TRBD1 is a possible D gene (5 bases). The V end lost 4 bases, the J end lost 4 bases, and 11 bases lay between the germline ends. The length of the CDR3 is 14 residues. Germline V gene lookup returns CDR1 MNHNY and CDR2 SVGAGI (reference sequence). The CDR3 bases are TGTGCCAGCAGTTCCCGGACATCCGGAAACACCATATATTTT. Its protein product is CASSSRTSGNTIYF.

The rearrangement uses TRBV13 and TRBJ1-2; 9 nucleotides align to TRBD1. The CDR3 runs 17 residues. V trimming: 5 bases; J trimming: 0 bases; junction bases outside the gene matches: 10. Germline CDR1 PRHDT, CDR2 FYEKMQ (reference sequence). The chain's CDR3 is CASSVTKGQGPNYGYTF. CDR3 DNA: TGTGCCAGCAGCGTTACAAAGGGACAGGGCCCTAACTATGGCTACACCTTC.

This chain links TRBV27 with TRBJ2-2, with 13 nucleotides matching TRBD2. Germline values: CDR1 MNHEY, CDR2 SMNVEV (reference sequence). This CDR3 is 16 amino acids long. The trim removed 5 bases at V and 4 bases at J, leaving 4 bases unmatched. CDR3 DNA sequence: TGTGCCAGCAGTCGGGGACTAGCGGGGAGCACCGGGGAGCTGTTTTTT. Amino acid sequence: CASSRGLAGSTGELFF.

This clone was recorded once. The J gene is TRBJ2-3, the V gene TRBV18; the match to TRBD1 covers 7 bases. J was trimmed by 5 bases and V by 3 bases; bases with no gene match: 2. The germline V gene encodes CDR1 KGHSH and CDR2 LQKENI. This CDR3 region has 13 residues. CDR3 DNA: TGTGCCAGCTCACCTGACAGGGAAGATACGCAGTATTTT. Amino acids: CASSPDREDTQYF. The full variable domain, with the rest looked up from reference TRBV18 and TRBJ2-3, is NAGVMQNPRHLVRRRGQEARLRCSPMKGHSHVYWYRQLPEEGLKFMVYLQKENIIDESGMPKERFSAEFPKEGPSILRIQQVVRGDSAAYFCASSPDREDTQYFGPGTRLTVL.

The chain employs TRBV6-6 and TRBJ1-1, with TRBD1 identical over 11 bases. The J segment lost 5 bases and the V segment lost 0 bases, leaving 2 bases of the junction unmatched. This CDR3 spans 15 amino acids. Germline CDR1 is MNHNY and CDR2 is SVGAGI (reference sequence). The chain's CDR3 is CASSYSGQGGTEAFF. The CDR3 DNA reads as TGTGCCAGCAGTTACTCGGGACAGGGGGGAACTGAAGCTTTCTTT.

The chain uses TRBV4-2 and TRBJ1-5; 9 nucleotides agree with TRBD1. This CDR3 contains 15 residues. CDR1 LGHNA and CDR2 YNFKEQ come from the germline V gene. The ends lost 0 bases at V and 4 bases at J; junction bases unmatched: 1. DNA for the CDR3: TGTGCCAGCAGCCAAGACGACAGGGGGAATCAGCCCCAGCATTTT. Residues: CASSQDDRGNQPQHF.

The chain recombines TRBV10-3 with TRBJ2-3, with D perhaps TRBD2 (5 bases). From germline, CDR1 is ENHRY and CDR2 SYGVKD. The V end lost 6 bases, the J end lost 4 bases, and 11 bases lay between the germline ends. The CDR3 length is 13 residues. Here the CDR3 DNA reads TGTGCCATCAGGGACGCACTAGCAGATACGCAGTATTTT. Its translation: CAIRDALADTQYF.

The V call is TRBV7-9, the J call TRBJ1-1; D gene uncertain. The V gene's germline CDR1 is SEHNR and CDR2 FQNEAQ (reference sequence). Trimming cost V 3 bases and J 1 base, with 6 bases left between them. CDR3 length: 13 amino acids. The DNA for the CDR3 is TGTGCCAGCAGCTTGAGGGAGAACACTGAAGCTTTCTTT. Its protein product is CASSLRENTEAFF.

The rearrangement links TRBV27 to TRBJ2-7; TRBD2 might be the D (6 bases). Trimming took off 6 bases at V and 1 base at J, with 13 bases between the two ends. This CDR3 contains 14 residues. Germline CDR1 and CDR2: MNHEY and SMNVEV (reference sequence). CDR3 in amino acids: CASRATTRSYEQYF. As DNA, the CDR3 is TGTGCCAGCAGGGCCACGACTAGGTCCTACGAGCAGTACTTC.

This chain joins TRBV7-3 and TRBJ2-5; TRBD2 is a possible D gene (7 bases). The CDR3 has 16 residues. The V and J ends lost 1 base and 4 bases respectively, with 16 bases between them. Germline-derived CDR1 and CDR2 are SGHTA and FQGTGA. The CDR3 loop reads CASSLKGGGLGETQYF. CDR3 in DNA: TGTGCCAGCAGCTTAAAAGGGGGGGGTCTGGGAGAGACCCAGTACTTC. Full variable domain (missing parts from reference TRBV7-3 and TRBJ2-5): GAGVSQTPSNKVTEKGKYVELRCDPISGHTALYWYRQSLGQGPEFLIYFQGTGAADDSGLPNDRFFAVRPEGSVSTLKIQRTERGDSAVYLCASSLKGGGLGETQYFGPGTRLLVL.

The J gene is TRBJ2-7, the V gene TRBV5-5, with 8 bases aligning to TRBD1. The CDR3 spans 17 residues. J was trimmed by 2 bases and V by 0 bases; bases with no gene match: 10. The germline V gene encodes CDR1 SGHKS and CDR2 YYEKEE (reference sequence). The CDR3 DNA is TGTGCCAGCAGCTTGGTACCGGACAGGGCCCTCACCTACGAGCAGTACTTC. Translation: CASSLVPDRALTYEQYF. Variable domain in full (rest from reference TRBV5-5 and TRBJ2-7): DAGVTQSPTHLIKTRGQQVTLRCSPISGHKSVSWYQQVLGQGPQFIFQYYEKEERGRGNFPDRFSARQFPNYSSELNVNALLLGDSALYLCASSLVPDRALTYEQYFGPGTRLTVT.